The 27 T cell receptor beta chains listed next were all sequenced from one sample in a study of molecular identifiers for immune sequencing clone quantification. TCRdb re-called the PCR reads through MiXCR, storing one row per CDR3 protein. The sample lists some 89,000 distinct CDR3 sequences; 20% to 25% were seen once. The sample taken for sequencing was naive CD8+ T cells from blood, with Jurkat cell RNA spiked in. Described subset: FACS-sorted CD8+CD4-CCR7+CD45RA+ naive T cells. The receptors stem from a human donor in good health. Some libraries in this study had Jurkat cell RNA spiked in.

This clonotype was seen ten or more times. The J gene is TRBJ2-1, the V gene TRBV27; 7 nucleotides align to TRBD1. The V segment lost 3 bases and the J segment 8 bases; nucleotides outside the gene matches: 7. This CDR3 is built from 14 residues. In germline, CDR1 is MNHEY, CDR2 SMNVEV (reference sequence). The CDR3 DNA sequence: TGTGCCAGCAGTTTCTCAGGGGGTAAGGATGAGCAGTTCTTC. Translated: CASSFSGGKDEQFF.

CDR3 amino acids: CASSPYPGGGNQQTQYF. In nucleotides, the CDR3 is TGTGCCAGTAGTCCATACCCTGGCGGGGGAAATCAGCAGACCCAGTACTTC. The V call is TRBV19, the J call TRBJ2-5; 7 positions match TRBD2. The germline V gene has CDR1 LNHDA and CDR2 SQIVND (reference sequence). This CDR3 spans 17 amino acids. V shed 5 bases and J 6 bases; nucleotides not matched to a gene: 18.

The rearrangement joins TRBV9 to TRBJ2-3; D unresolved. The CDR3 is 16 residues long. The germline V gene has CDR1 SGDLS and CDR2 YYNGEE. Trimming took 4 bases from V and 0 from J, leaving 15 bases between them. Here the CDR3 DNA reads TGTGCCAGCAGCACCTCTGCGGTAACTAGCACAGATACGCAGTATTTT. This gives the protein CASSTSAVTSTDTQYF.

About this clonotype itself: This could be a read error, since a much larger clone is one nucleotide away. The chain combines TRBV9 with TRBJ1-1; 7 bases align to TRBD1. The CDR3 is 13 residues long. Looked up from germline, CDR1 is SGDLS and CDR2 is YYNGEE. For the CDR3, the DNA is TGTTCCAGCAGCGTAGGGACAGACACTGAAGCTTTCTTT. This gives the protein CSSSVGTDTEAFF.

This clonotype was observed at least ten times. The rearrangement uses TRBV9 and TRBJ2-1; 8 nucleotides agree with TRBD2. Germline CDR1 and CDR2: SGDLS and YYNGEE. V dropped 0 bases and J dropped 4; count of bases not matched to a gene: 6. The CDR3 length is 16 residues. The CDR3 coding sequence is TGTGCCAGCAGCGTAGTCACTAGCGGCCATTACAATGAGCAGTTCTTC. Amino acid sequence: CASSVVTSGHYNEQFF. The whole variable domain, filled in from reference TRBV9 and TRBJ2-1, reads DSGVTQTPKHLITATGQRVTLRCSPRSGDLSVYWYQQSLDQGLQFLIQYYNGEERAKGNILERFSAQQFPDLHSELNLSSLELGDSALYFCASSVVTSGHYNEQFFGPGTRLTVL.

With respect to this clonotype: This may arise from a read error, as a much more abundant clone is one base away. The rearrangement uses TRBV7-2 and TRBJ2-7; unclear D gene. V was trimmed by 5 bases and J by 0 bases, leaving 14 bases between them. The germline gives CDR1 SGHTA, CDR2 FQGNSA. CDR3 size: 15 residues. The CDR3 region is CASSPAYGSSYEQYF. CDR3 in DNA: TGTGCCAGCAGCCCGGCCTACGGTAGCTCCTACGAGCAGTACTTC. Looking up the rest from reference TRBV7-2 and TRBJ2-7 gives the full variable domain: GAGVSQSPSNKVTEKGKDVELRCDPISGHTALYWYRQSLGQGLEFLIYFQGNSAPDKSGLPSDRFSAERTGGSVSTLTIQRTQQEDSAVYLCASSPAYGSSYEQYFGPGTRLTVT.

This clonotype was observed many times. V gene TRBV7-8 combines with J gene TRBJ2-1; 10 nucleotides agree with TRBD1. CDR3 size: 17 residues. Germline V CDR1 and CDR2: SGHVS, FQNEAQ. With V trimmed by 4 bases and J by 2 bases, 8 bases remained unmatched. The CDR3: CASSSGPDRGTYNEQFF. The CDR3 DNA follows: TGTGCCAGCAGCTCGGGGCCGGACAGGGGGACCTACAATGAGCAGTTCTTC.

This clonotype was counted a few times. This may stem from a read error, because a much larger clone lies one nucleotide away. The J gene is TRBJ2-2, the V gene TRBV6-5, with D maybe TRBD2 (5 bases). The CDR3 loop spans 14 amino acids. The germline CDR1 and CDR2 sequences are MNHEY and SVGAGI. The CDR3 DNA reads as TGTGCCAGCGGTTACGGGGCGAACACCGGGGAGCTGTTTTTT. Encoded protein: CASGYGANTGELFF.

Points on this clonotype: A much larger clone differs from this one at a single base, so this may be a read error. This chain links TRBV9 with TRBJ2-3; 8 bases match TRBD2. The CDR3 totals 15 residues. The germline V gene has CDR1 SGDLS and CDR2 YYNGEE. CDR3 sequence reads: CAGSVGGGSTDTQYF. The CDR3 DNA is TGTGCCGGCAGCGTAGGCGGGGGGAGCACAGATACGCAGTATTTT. The full variable domain, completed using reference TRBV9 and TRBJ2-3, is DSGVTQTPKHLITATGQRVTLRCSPRSGDLSVYWYQQSLDQGLQFLIQYYNGEERAKGNILERFSAQQFPDLHSELNLSSLELGDSALYFCAGSVGGGSTDTQYFGPGTRLTVL.

Ten or more counts support this clonotype. The rearrangement uses TRBV3-1 and TRBJ2-2; D possibly corresponds to TRBD1 (5 bases). Trimming left V 2 bases short and J 5 bases short, with 15 bases between. Germline CDR1 reads LGHDT; CDR2 reads YNNKEL (reference sequence). The CDR3 extends over 16 amino acids. The CDR3 region is CASSQPTVGPTGELFF. The CDR3 region has the DNA TGTGCCAGCAGCCAACCCACTGTGGGGCCGACCGGGGAGCTGTTTTTT.

This clonotype appeared many times. V gene TRBV5-1 combines with J gene TRBJ2-3; D gene unclear. The CDR3 extends over 17 amino acids. V lost 0 bases, J lost 2 bases, and 16 bases lay in between. The germline CDR1 and CDR2 sequences are SGHRS and YFSETQ. The CDR3 bases are TGCGCCAGCAGCTTGGATTCTTCCAGCACCTTCACAGATACGCAGTATTTT. The encoded protein is CASSLDSSSTFTDTQYF.

This clonotype was counted ten times or more. The chain joins TRBV13 to TRBJ2-1, with 10 bases matching TRBD2. This CDR3 has 16 amino acids. The V gene end was trimmed by 5 bases and the J gene end by 5 bases; junction bases not matched to a gene: 9. CDR1 and CDR2 from the germline V gene are PRHDT and FYEKMQ (reference sequence). CDR3 sequence (DNA): TGTGCCAGCAGCCCCCAAAGCGGGAGGGCCGACAATGAGCAGTTCTTC. It encodes CASSPQSGRADNEQFF. The complete variable domain, with remaining parts taken from reference TRBV13 and TRBJ2-1, reads AAGVIQSPRHLIKEKRETATLKCYPIPRHDTVYWYQQGPGQDPQFLISFYEKMQSDKGSIPDRFSAQQFSDYHSELNMSSLELGDSALYFCASSPQSGRADNEQFFGPGTRLTVL.

The rearrangement uses TRBV29-1 and TRBJ1-2; the D gene is possibly TRBD1 (5 bases). The V end was cut by 4 bases, the J end by 8 bases, with 17 bases between. The length of the CDR3 is 13 residues. CDR1 is SQVTM, CDR2 ANQGSEA, per germline. The CDR3 DNA sequence: TGCAGCGTTGCTGGCGATTTGCGGGGGGGCTACACCTTC. Translating gives CSVAGDLRGGYTF. Full variable domain (rest looked up from reference TRBV29-1 and TRBJ1-2): SAVISQKPSRDICQRGTSLTIQCQVDSQVTMMFWYRQQPGQSLTLIATANQGSEATYESGFVIDKFPISRPNLTFSTLTVSNMSPEDSSIYLCSVAGDLRGGYTFGSGTRLTVV.

This clonotype appeared a few times. The V gene is TRBV2, the J gene TRBJ2-2; D gene uncertain. CDR3 length: 14 amino acids. The germline gives CDR1 SNHLY, CDR2 FYNNEI. Between the trimmed V and J ends, which lost 5 bases and 3 bases, there was a span of 10 bases. CDR3 coding DNA: TGTGCCAGCAGTTCCGGGCCCCACACCGGGGAGCTGTTTTTT. Its translation is CASSSGPHTGELFF.

The gene calls are TRBV2 and TRBJ1-1; D is uncertain. The ends were cut back, 6 bases at V and 4 bases at J, with 6 bases in the middle. The CDR3 is 11 amino acids. Germline CDR1 is SNHLY and CDR2 is FYNNEI. Written as DNA, the CDR3 is TGTGCCAGCAGCGAAATCACTGAAGCTTTCTTT. Protein sequence: CASSEITEAFF.

This clonotype was detected many times. The chain employs TRBV6-6 and TRBJ1-1; D gene ambiguous. Germline assignment: CDR1 MNHNY and CDR2 SVGAGI (reference sequence). V lost 6 bases and J lost 2, with 7 bases in between. The CDR3 has 12 residues. The CDR3 DNA sequence: TGTGCCAGCAGCAGTAAAAACACTGAAGCTTTCTTT. It translates to CASSSKNTEAFF.

V gene TRBV6-1 combines with J gene TRBJ2-7, with TRBD2 identical over 8 bases. The germline CDR1 and CDR2 sequences are MNHNS and SASEGT. The CDR3 covers 15 residues. The ends lost 1 base at V and 8 bases at J; junction bases unmatched: 10. CDR3 bases: TGTGCCAGCAGTGAAGGGACAGCGGGGGCTCACCAGCAGTACTTC. This encodes CASSEGTAGAHQQYF.

The genes are TRBV7-2 and TRBJ2-6; tentatively, D is TRBD1 (6 bases). The CDR3 length is 16 residues. Germline CDR1 SGHTA, CDR2 FQGNSA. V gave up 6 bases and J gave up 0 bases, with 12 bases separating them. CDR3 sequence: CASSNQTGSGANVLTF. The CDR3 DNA reads TGTGCCAGCAGTAACCAGACAGGCTCTGGGGCCAACGTCCTGACTTTC.

In the case of this clonotype: The final CDR3 position lacks the conserved phenylalanine or tryptophan, pointing to a likely read error. The J gene is TRBJ2-5, the V gene TRBV19; either TRBD1 or TRBD2 may fit D (6 bases each). V was trimmed by 3 bases and J by 5 bases, leaving 13 bases between them. Germline CDR1 and CDR2: LNHDA and SQIVND (reference sequence). This CDR3 contains 14 residues. CDR3 nucleotide sequence: TGTGCCAGTAGTATCCGCGGGACAATGGAGACCCAGTACCTC. The encoded protein is CASSIRGTMETQYL.

This clonotype has just one count. Germline is not matched at one junction end, which may reflect a read error. The rearrangement joins TRBV15 to TRBJ2-1, with TRBD2 identical over 12 bases. CDR1 and CDR2 (germline): LNHNV, YYDKDF (reference sequence). The CDR3 spans 18 residues. This CDR3 reads CAASGPMDRLAGVDEQSF. CDR3 coding DNA: TGTGCCGCCAGCGGACCGATGGATAGACTAGCGGGAGTTGATGAGCAGTCCTTC.

This clonotype was counted many times. The rearrangement links TRBV2 to TRBJ1-6; D remains ambiguous. CDR1 is SNHLY, CDR2 FYNNEI, per germline. V gave up 6 bases and J gave up 8 bases, with 8 bases separating them. The length of the CDR3 is 12 residues. CDR3 sequence (DNA): TGTGCCAGCAGGGGTGGTGATTCACCCCTCCACTTT. Translated: CASRGGDSPLHF.

This clonotype was counted a few times. The V call is TRBV30, the J call TRBJ1-1; D is undetermined. Germline-derived CDR1 and CDR2 are GTSNPN and SVGIG (reference sequence). The V and J ends lost 2 bases and 5 bases respectively, with 9 bases between them. The CDR3 is 12 amino acids. CDR3 amino acids: CAWSLLQTEAFF. CDR3 nucleotide sequence: TGTGCCTGGAGTCTACTGCAGACTGAAGCTTTCTTT.

This clonotype appeared many times. The V gene is TRBV7-9, the J gene TRBJ2-7, with TRBD2 matching over 12 bases. The CDR3 has 15 amino acids. The V gene end was trimmed by 5 bases and the J gene end by 4 bases; junction bases not matched to a gene: 6. CDR1 and CDR2 (germline): SEHNR, FQNEAQ (reference sequence). CDR3 bases: TGTGCCAGCAGCGGGGGGACTAGCGGGTATTACGAGCAGTACTTC. This codes for CASSGGTSGYYEQYF. The full variable domain, in which reference TRBV7-9 and TRBJ2-7 provide the parts outside the CDR3, is DTGVSQNPRHKITKRGQNVTFRCDPISEHNRLYWYRQTLGQGPEFLTYFQNEAQLEKSRLLSDRFSAERPKGSFSTLEIQRTEQGDSAMYLCASSGGTSGYYEQYFGPGTRLTVT.

V and J are TRBV3-1 and TRBJ2-1, with a tentative D call TRBD2 (6 bases). This CDR3 spans 15 amino acids. From germline, CDR1 is LGHDT and CDR2 YNNKEL (reference sequence). With 1 base removed from V and 6 bases from J, the gap between germline ends came to 13 bases. CDR3 amino acids: CASSQGRLVFNEQFF. CDR3 coding DNA: TGTGCCAGCAGCCAAGGGAGACTAGTGTTCAATGAGCAGTTCTTC.

The gene calls are TRBV20-1 and TRBJ2-7; 9 bases align to TRBD2. From germline, CDR1 is DFQATT and CDR2 SNEGSKA (reference sequence). J was trimmed by 1 base and V by 6 bases; bases with no gene match: 10. This CDR3 comprises 15 residues. CDR3 sequence: CSAGGERGVSYEQYF. The CDR3 bases are TGCAGTGCCGGGGGGGAGCGGGGGGTTTCCTACGAGCAGTACTTC.

As regards this clonotype: This may come from a read error, since a much larger clone is one base off. The CDR3 sequence is CASSRSSGDRSYGQYF. The CDR3 region has the DNA TGTGCCAGCAGCCGCTCTAGCGGAGACAGGTCCTACGGGCAGTACTTC. The gene calls are TRBV12-3 or TRBV12-4 and TRBJ2-7; D possibly corresponds to TRBD2 (7 bases). The CDR3 runs to 16 residues.

A note on this clonotype: This sequence may be a read error, since a much larger clone differs from it by one base. This chain joins TRBV6-1 and TRBJ1-1; tentative D call: TRBD1 (5 bases). The V gene lost 4 bases and the J gene lost 4 bases, with 25 bases spanning the gap. Per germline, CDR1 MNHNS and CDR2 SASEGT. This CDR3 has 18 amino acids. CDR3 sequence (DNA): TGTGCCAGCAGTGGACTCAACAGGCCTTCAAGGCGCGGCACTGAAGCTTTCTTT. This gives the protein CASSGLNRPSRRGTEAFF.